The 28 T cell receptor beta chains presented below share a single source sample, sequenced in a study of cytomegalovirus exposure and HLA in healthy donors. 60 Vbeta and 13 Jbeta primers were used in PCR. Only in-frame clones appear in the TCRdb table, and some are missing; sequencing was by immunoSEQ multiplex PCR. Of about 120,000 clones in the sample, around 80% were seen once. What was sequenced was PBMCs. Source of these receptors: a woman between 18 and 29 years old in good health and CMV-seronegative.

The genes are TRBV29-1 and TRBJ2-1; D may be TRBD2 (7 bases). Deletions cut 4 bases from V and 0 bases from J, with 19 bases between. The CDR3 totals 17 residues. Germline CDR1 reads SQVTM; CDR2 reads ANQGSEA. CDR3 bases: TGCAGCGTTGTTAGGGGGGGGGCTCTTACCTCCTACAATGAGCAGTTCTTC. It is translated as CSVVRGGALTSYNEQFF.

This chain joins TRBV7-9 and TRBJ2-1; TRBD2 matches 7 bases. V was clipped by 0 bases and J by 8 bases; unmatched bases: 13. The CDR3 is 17 residues long. Germline-derived CDR1 and CDR2 are SEHNR and FQNEAQ (reference sequence). The CDR3 sequence: CASSLALIGGGKDEQFF. The CDR3 DNA reads as TGTGCCAGCAGCTTAGCGCTAATTGGCGGGGGTAAGGATGAGCAGTTCTTC.

V gene TRBV27 combines with J gene TRBJ1-2; 8 bases are shared with TRBD1. The V gene end was trimmed by 6 bases and the J gene end by 4 bases; junction bases not matched to a gene: 10. CDR1 and CDR2 (germline): MNHEY, SMNVEV (reference sequence). The CDR3 runs to 15 residues. In DNA form, the CDR3 reads TGTGCCAGCAGCCCTTCCAGGGGGCGTCGCTATGGCTACACCTTC. It yields the protein CASSPSRGRRYGYTF.

The gene calls are TRBV29-1 and TRBJ1-3, with D unclear. Germline V lookup: CDR1 SQVTM, CDR2 ANQGSEA. This CDR3 has 14 residues. V was clipped by 6 bases and J by 0 bases, with 12 bases between them. The CDR3: CSVRPGNSGNTIYF. The CDR3 nucleotides are TGCAGCGTGCGTCCAGGAAACTCTGGAAACACCATATATTTT.

CDR3 sequence: CASSLHRVSNSPLHF. The CDR3 region has the DNA TGTGCCAGCAGCCTTCACAGGGTCAGCAATTCACCCCTCCACTTT. This rearrangement joins TRBV14 to TRBJ1-6, with a weak D call TRBD1 (6 bases). V was clipped by 4 bases and J by 7 bases, with 14 bases between them. This CDR3 has 15 residues. Germline values: CDR1 SGHDN, CDR2 FVKESK.

This chain uses TRBV11-2 with TRBJ1-1; possible D gene TRBD1, 6 bases. This CDR3 is 13 amino acids long. The germline V and J ends were trimmed by 6 bases and 4 bases, with 12 bases remaining between them. The V gene's germline CDR1 is SGHAT and CDR2 FQNNGV. In DNA, the CDR3 is TGTGCCAGCAGTTACAGGGTTGGCACTGAAGCTTTCTTT. It is translated as CASSYRVGTEAFF.

The chain links TRBV5-6 to TRBJ2-7, with a tentative D call TRBD1 (6 bases). Looked up from germline, CDR1 is SGHDT and CDR2 is YYEEEE. The CDR3 contains 14 residues. The germline V and J ends were trimmed by 2 bases and 3 bases, with 12 bases remaining between them. In DNA form, the CDR3 reads TGTGCCAGCAGCTTAACGGACAGCATCTACGAGCAGTACTTC. Its translation: CASSLTDSIYEQYF.

The V call is TRBV2, the J call TRBJ2-7, with 7 nucleotides matching TRBD2. V was clipped by 8 bases and J by 6 bases; unmatched bases: 13. Germline assignment: CDR1 SNHLY and CDR2 FYNNEI. The CDR3 sequence is 14 residues long. Here the CDR3 DNA reads TGTGCCAGCGGTCAAGGACTAGGCCGGCTCGAGCAGTACTTC. The encoded protein is CASGQGLGRLEQYF.

The chain uses TRBV6-4 and TRBJ2-1; D perhaps matches TRBD2 (5 bases). Germline loops: CDR1 MRHNA, CDR2 SNTAGT. This CDR3 has 13 amino acids. Trimming removed 5 bases from V and 3 bases from J, with 8 bases in between. DNA of the CDR3: TGTGCCAGCAGTAGCGGTCTCTACAATGAGCAGTTCTTC. Translation: CASSSGLYNEQFF.

The chain joins TRBV7-2 to TRBJ2-4; 10 bases agree with TRBD2. The junction had 10 bases not matched to a gene; V was cut back by 4 bases and J by 4 bases. The CDR3 totals 17 residues. The V gene's germline CDR1 is SGHTA and CDR2 FQGNSA. CDR3 region: CASSSSSSSGGKNIQYF. The CDR3 nucleotides are TGTGCCAGCAGCTCCAGCTCCTCTAGCGGGGGAAAAAACATTCAGTACTTC.

The CDR3 sequence: CASSSQGGGTETQYF. CDR3 nucleotide sequence: TGTGCCAGCAGCTCCCAAGGTGGGGGGACAGAGACCCAGTACTTC. The chain employs TRBV7-3 and TRBJ2-5, with D possibly TRBD2 on 6 matching bases. Trimming left V 4 bases short and J 4 bases short, with 16 bases between. The germline gives CDR1 SGHTA, CDR2 FQGTGA. The CDR3 has 15 residues.

The chain has TRBV18 and TRBJ1-1; TRBD1 is a possible D gene (6 bases). Germline CDR1 and CDR2: KGHSH and LQKENI. Trimming took off 3 bases at V and 1 base at J, with 15 bases between the two ends. This CDR3 region has 16 residues. CDR3 DNA sequence: TGTGCCAGCTCACCCTTCCGGGACATTAAGAACACTGAAGCTTTCTTT. Translation gives CASSPFRDIKNTEAFF.

This clone was recorded once. V is TRBV5-1 and J is TRBJ2-1, with TRBD2 matching over 8 bases. The length of the CDR3 is 14 residues. Losses at the gene ends were 3 bases for V and 8 bases for J; bases not matched to a gene: 7. From germline, CDR1 is SGHRS and CDR2 YFSETQ. The CDR3 sequence: CASSSPGGPDEQFF. The CDR3, as DNA: TGCGCCAGCAGCTCGCCGGGAGGGCCGGATGAGCAGTTCTTC.

The genes are TRBV2 and TRBJ2-1, with D possibly matching TRBD2 (7 bases). The CDR3 is 15 residues long. CDR1 is SNHLY and CDR2 is FYNNEI in the germline V gene. The chain's CDR3 is CQASGGGESYNEQFF. Here the CDR3 DNA reads TGTCAAGCCTCGGGGGGCGGAGAAAGCTACAATGAGCAGTTCTTC.

The chain couples TRBV15 to TRBJ1-5, with D hard to call. The V and J ends lost 5 bases and 1 base respectively, with 6 bases between them. Germline V gene sequence: CDR1 LNHNV, CDR2 YYDKDF (reference sequence). The CDR3 runs 13 residues. The DNA of the CDR3 is TGTGCCACCAGCCGAAGCAGCAATCAGCCCCAGCATTTT. Residues: CATSRSSNQPQHF. Filled out from reference TRBV15 and TRBJ1-5, the complete variable domain reads DAMVIQNPRYQVTQFGKPVTLSCSQTLNHNVMYWYQQKSSQAPKLLFHYYDKDFNNEADTPDNFQSRRPNTSFCFLDIRSPGLGDTAMYLCATSRSSNQPQHFGDGTRLSIL.

This clone was seen only once. This sequence joins TRBV5-4 and TRBJ1-5, with 8 bases matching TRBD1. The trim removed 8 bases at V and 5 bases at J, leaving 6 bases unmatched. Germline V gene lookup returns CDR1 SGHNT and CDR2 YYREEE (reference sequence). CDR3 length: 13 residues. CDR3 nucleotides: TGTGCCAGTGGCACAGGGGGACATCAGCCCCAGCATTTT. Its protein is CASGTGGHQPQHF.

V gene TRBV18 combines with J gene TRBJ1-1; D is uncertain. This CDR3 region has 11 residues. Germline CDR1 reads KGHSH; CDR2 reads LQKENI. V lost 6 bases, J lost 4 bases, and 6 bases lay in between. In nucleotides, the CDR3 is TGTGCCAGCTCCGGTGGCACTGAAGCTTTCTTT. Translated: CASSGGTEAFF.

This chain uses TRBV18 with TRBJ2-3, with TRBD2 identical over 8 bases. Germline loops: CDR1 KGHSH, CDR2 LQKENI. The CDR3 length is 16 residues. After removal of 3 bases from V and 4 bases from J, the junction contained 9 bases not matched to a gene. Here the CDR3 reads CASSPFKGLASDTQYF. CDR3 bases: TGTGCCAGCTCACCTTTCAAAGGACTAGCATCAGATACGCAGTATTTT.

Note on this clone: Sequence at one end of the junction differs from germline and may be a read error. This chain joins TRBV2 and TRBJ2-4; weak D call: TRBD2 (5 bases). Germline values: CDR1 SNHLY, CDR2 FYNNEI. The CDR3 extends over 15 amino acids. CDR3 bases: TGTGCCAGCAGAACAGAATATCTAGCCAAAAACAGTCAGTACTTC. As protein: CASRTEYLAKNSQYF. Complete variable domain (other parts from reference TRBV2 and TRBJ2-4): EPEVTQTPSHQVTQMGQEVILRCVPISNHLYFYWYRQILGQKVEFLVSFYNNEISEKSEIFDDQFSVERPDGSNFTLKIRSTKLEDSAMYFCASRTEYLAKNSQYFGAGTRLSVL.

V usage is TRBV28 and J usage is TRBJ2-7; D unresolved. The CDR3 consists of 15 residues. Between the trimmed V and J ends, which lost 2 bases and 7 bases, there was a span of 18 bases. The germline CDR1 and CDR2 sequences are MDHEN and SYDVKM. The CDR3 sequence is CASSLTPPGEREQYF. Written as DNA, the CDR3 is TGTGCCAGCAGTTTAACCCCTCCCGGAGAGAGAGAGCAGTACTTC.

The chain employs TRBV6-6 and TRBJ2-1; no firm D call. CDR1 and CDR2 (germline): MNHNY, SVGAGI (reference sequence). Deletions cut 5 bases from V and 3 bases from J, with 8 bases between. This CDR3 is built from 13 residues. CDR3 nucleotide sequence: TGTGCCAGCAGTATGACGGGCTACAATGAGCAGTTCTTC. Protein: CASSMTGYNEQFF.

In this sample, this clone turned up a few times. The genes are TRBV30 and TRBJ1-2; 7 bases match TRBD1. The CDR3 is 15 amino acids. V lost 3 bases to trimming and J lost 7 bases; unmatched junction nucleotides: 14. Germline V lookup: CDR1 GTSNPN, CDR2 SVGIG (reference sequence). The CDR3 loop reads CAWSGPGQRVSGYTF. The CDR3 DNA is TGTGCCTGGAGCGGACCGGGACAGAGGGTGTCTGGCTACACCTTC.

This sequence joins TRBV27 and TRBJ1-6, with 9 bases that match TRBD1. Losses at the gene ends were 7 bases for V and 11 bases for J; bases not matched to a gene: 9. CDR3 size: 14 residues. Germline V gene sequence: CDR1 MNHEY, CDR2 SMNVEV (reference sequence). The CDR3 sequence: CASTLTGGGTPLHF. The CDR3 DNA reads as TGTGCCAGCACCCTGACAGGGGGAGGGACACCCCTCCACTTT.

The CDR3 sequence: CASGLVREEKLFF. CDR3 nucleotide sequence: TGTGCTAGTGGTTTGGTGAGGGAAGAAAAACTGTTTTTT. This chain joins TRBV12-5 and TRBJ1-4; D call uncertain. CDR3 length equals 13 residues. CDR1 is LGHNT and CDR2 is FRNRAP in the germline V gene. V was cut by 0 bases and J by 8 bases, with 7 bases left in between.

This chain joins TRBV7-6 and TRBJ2-2; 7 positions agree with TRBD2. This CDR3 is built from 15 residues. The trim removed 5 bases at V and 8 bases at J, leaving 11 bases unmatched. Germline V gene data show CDR1 as SGHVS and CDR2 as FNYEAQ. The CDR3 DNA follows: TGTGCCAGCAGCCCGGGACTACGCGTCGGGGGGGAGCTGTTTTTT. Its translation is CASSPGLRVGGELFF.

The chain carries TRBV6-6 and TRBJ1-3; tentative D call: TRBD1 (6 bases). Trimming shortened V by 1 base and J by 2 bases, and 12 bases separated the two germline ends. This CDR3 is 16 amino acids long. CDR1 MNHNY and CDR2 SVGAGI come from the germline V gene (reference sequence). CDR3 in DNA: TGTGCCAGCAGTTACTTTGGGACACAAGCTGGAAACACCATATATTTT. Amino acid sequence: CASSYFGTQAGNTIYF.

This chain uses TRBV6-6 with TRBJ2-1; TRBD1 agrees at 10 bases. The CDR3 covers 15 residues. From germline, CDR1 is MNHNY and CDR2 SVGAGI (reference sequence). V dropped 5 bases and J dropped 9; count of bases not matched to a gene: 10. CDR3: CASSNLGQGVSEQFF. CDR3 sequence (DNA): TGTGCCAGCAGTAATCTTGGACAGGGGGTTAGTGAGCAGTTCTTC.

This chain uses TRBV27 with TRBJ1-1, with no clear D. Germline-derived CDR1 and CDR2 are MNHEY and SMNVEV (reference sequence). The CDR3 spans 13 residues. V was trimmed by 8 bases and J by 2 bases, leaving 12 bases between them. CDR3 loop: CASGGGQNTEAFF. In DNA, the CDR3 is TGTGCCAGCGGTGGCGGCCAAAACACTGAAGCTTTCTTT.